This T cell receptor beta chain was recorded in a study of PD-1 blockade in classical Hodgkin lymphoma. Study-wide results and caveats: Lower baseline TCR diversity was reported for newly diagnosed patients than for healthy donors. Compared with baseline, CD4+ but not CD8+ TCR diversity had risen significantly by C4D1.

Each of the patients experienced relapse following autologous stem cell transplantation, and their brentuximab vedotin exposure differed. Best responses included complete response and partial response; otherwise, the best response was progressive disease. On this clone itself: The antigen remains undetermined.

Profiled with immunoSEQ multiplex PCR; TCRdb holds only in-frame clones, not every one. Of about 90,000 clones in the sample, 89% are singletons; the top ten hold 9.5% to 12%. Here the sequenced sample was peripheral blood mononuclear cells (PBMCs), taken before the second cycle of nivolumab. This clonotype was obtained from a human donor with classical Hodgkin lymphoma.

The CDR3 region is CASSSGLSYEQYF. The CDR3 nucleotides read TGTGCCAGCAGTTCGGGACTTTCTTACGAGCAGTACTTC. This chain uses TRBV28 with TRBJ2-7; D is possibly TRBD2 (6 bases). In germline, CDR1 is MDHEN, CDR2 SYDVKM. V was pared by 4 bases and J by 4 bases, with 11 bases between. The CDR3 is made up of 13 amino acids.